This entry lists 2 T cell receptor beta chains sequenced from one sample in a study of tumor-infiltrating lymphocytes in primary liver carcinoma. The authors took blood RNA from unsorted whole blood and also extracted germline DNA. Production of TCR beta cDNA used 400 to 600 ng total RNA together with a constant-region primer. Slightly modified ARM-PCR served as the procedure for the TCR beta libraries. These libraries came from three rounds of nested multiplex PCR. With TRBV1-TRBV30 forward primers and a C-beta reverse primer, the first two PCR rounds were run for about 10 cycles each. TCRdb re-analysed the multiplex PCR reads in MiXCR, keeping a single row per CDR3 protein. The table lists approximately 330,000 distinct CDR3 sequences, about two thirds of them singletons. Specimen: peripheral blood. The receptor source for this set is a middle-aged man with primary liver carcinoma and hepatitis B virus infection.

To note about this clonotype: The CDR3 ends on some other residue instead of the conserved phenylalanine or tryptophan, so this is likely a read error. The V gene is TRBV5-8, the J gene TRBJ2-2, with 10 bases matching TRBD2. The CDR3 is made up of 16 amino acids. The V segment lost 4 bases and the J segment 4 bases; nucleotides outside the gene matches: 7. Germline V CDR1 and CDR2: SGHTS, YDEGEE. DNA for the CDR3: TGTGCCAGCAGCCCGGGGACTAGCGAGGTCACCGGGGAGCTGTTTTCT. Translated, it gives CASSPGTSEVTGELFS.

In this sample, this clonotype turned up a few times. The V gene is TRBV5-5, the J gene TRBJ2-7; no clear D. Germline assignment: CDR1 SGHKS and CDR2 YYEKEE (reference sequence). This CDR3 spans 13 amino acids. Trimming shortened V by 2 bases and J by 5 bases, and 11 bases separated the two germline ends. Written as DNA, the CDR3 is TGTGCCAGCAGCTTCTCCAGGCGCGACGAGCAGTACTTC. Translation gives CASSFSRRDEQYF.